The source of this T cell receptor beta chain is a study of T cells in pancreatic ductal adenocarcinoma. Study-level points and caveats: This surgical cohort overrepresents the minority presenting with early-stage disease. Blood had more productive templates and roughly 7.5-fold more unique clonotypes than tumor. Mean clonality was roughly 0.1 in tumors and roughly 0.072 in blood, not significantly different. Tumor-versus-blood clonality comparisons may be biased toward lower tumor diversity.

Germline-derived CDR1 and CDR2 are KGHSH and LQKENI. The CDR3 spans 15 residues. Trimming at V came to 2 bases and at J to 3 bases, leaving 4 bases not matched to a gene. Notes on this clone: No antigen is known for it.

The selected patients with pancreatic ductal adenocarcinoma had surgery but no neoadjuvant therapy. Clones were sequenced by immunoSEQ multiplex PCR, and TCRdb holds only the in-frame ones, with some missing. This table has 97,000 or so clones, nearly 95% appearing once. This rearrangement joins TRBV18 to TRBJ2-1; 7 bases map to TRBD1. The origin of this receptor is a human donor with pancreatic ductal adenocarcinoma. The source material was PBMCs. The CDR3 DNA follows: TGTGCCAGCTCACCAAACCGGGACAGCTACAATGAGCAGTTCTTC. It translates to CASSPNRDSYNEQFF. Complete variable domain (other parts from reference TRBV18 and TRBJ2-1): NAGVMQNPRHLVRRRGQEARLRCSPMKGHSHVYWYRQLPEEGLKFMVYLQKENIIDESGMPKERFSAEFPKEGPSILRIQQVVRGDSAAYFCASSPNRDSYNEQFFGPGTRLTVL.